This T cell receptor beta chain was sequenced for a study of CD8 T cells in Susac syndrome (dated by TCRdb to between 2018 and 2020). Regarding the research as a whole: The study used repertoire sequencing to test whether antigen drove CD8+ T cell activation and differentiation in Susac syndrome. The paper as a whole reports these results and caveats: The number of individuals in the TCR sequencing and HLA analysis was recognized as being relatively small.

Peripheral blood CD8+ and CD4+ T cells from healthy donors, Susac syndrome patients and multiple sclerosis patients were profiled by high-throughput TCR beta sequencing. Multiple sclerosis controls were treatment-naive patients with stable or active relapsing-remitting disease fulfilling revised McDonald criteria. Bulk CD8+ and CD4+ T cells were purified by magnetic negative isolation, while CD8+ TEMRA cells were enriched using FACS. Blood was drawn into EDTA tubes, processed within 24 hours, and PBMCs were isolated by density gradient centrifugation. PBMCs intended for TCR sequencing were cryopreserved in liquid nitrogen and were subsequently thawed in a 37 degrees C water bath. Purity of sorted or isolated CD4+, CD8+ and CD8+ TEMRA cells was at least 90%. About this clonotype itself: Its antigen target is currently unknown. Per-base qualities were not stored, and no clone one base away is much larger.

RNA was extracted with the RNeasy kit and roughly 0.45 to 1 ug was reverse transcribed using random hexamers. TCR beta CDR3 regions were amplified with the immunoSEQ multiplex PCR assay covering 54 Vbeta and 13 Jbeta segments. PCR amplification bias was corrected using a synthetic template baseline for primer optimization and computational correction. The paper's processing steps were these. Reads were assigned to V, D and J genes according to IMGT and analyzed in immunoSEQ Analyzer, with only productive sequences retained. To calculate clonality, Shannon entropy was normalized by log2 of the number of productive unique sequences and then subtracted from one. For each patient and control, public and private clones were evaluated among the 100 most prevalent clones. Susac-specific clones were defined as absent from healthy and MS cohorts, over a thousand published viral clones and other ImmuneACCESS disease sequences. TCRdb took the public reads, trimmed them with fastp at Q25, ran MiXCR for clone calling and kept in-frame beta chains. Rows matching on CDR3 protein sequence are summarized as one entry with the most common DNA and genes. These V and J calls originate from TCRdb's pipeline instead of the authors' own analysis. In this sample the table shows 200,000 or so distinct CDR3 sequences, nearly 95% of which occur a single time. 0.093% of the sample belongs to the ten largest clones.

The clonotype was recovered from a human donor with multiple sclerosis. The sample was CD4+ T cells from PBMCs.

The DNA reads as follows: TGTGCCACCAGGGCTACATACCAAGAGACCCAGTACTTC. Its protein is CATRATYQETQYF. The chain is made from TRBV15 and TRBJ2-5; a confident D gene designation cannot be given. Reading the germline V gene (reference sequence) gives CDR1 LNHNV and CDR2 YYDKDF. From the cysteine through the phenylalanine, the CDR3 covers 13 amino acids. Only CDR3 DNA is held: 39 bases, read in frame from base 1. A distance of 8 bases separates the germline ends of V and J, which lose 6 bases and 0 bases respectively.